This passage covers 12 T cell receptor beta chains from one sample sequenced in a study of blood T cell repertoires in COVID-19. Generated by immunoSEQ multiplex PCR, the TCRdb table keeps only in-frame clones and is missing some. Here the sample spans 60,000 or so clones, around 79% being singletons. The sample comprised peripheral blood. These receptors originate from a man in his 60s with acute or convalescent COVID-19.

The gene calls are TRBV7-2 and TRBJ2-3; 8 bases align to TRBD2. Germline CDR1 reads SGHTA; CDR2 reads FQGNSA. The CDR3 spans 15 residues. The V gene end was trimmed by 4 bases and the J gene end by 4 bases; junction bases not matched to a gene: 7. The DNA for the CDR3 is TGTGCCAGCAGCTCCCGTTATAGCGGGGCAGATACGCAGTATTTT. Protein product: CASSSRYSGADTQYF.

This clone was picked up a small number of times. CDR3 DNA sequence: TGCGCCAGCAGCTCGGGACAGAACACCGGGGAGCTGTTTTTT. Translating it yields CASSSGQNTGELFF. This chain joins TRBV5-1 and TRBJ2-2; tentatively, D is TRBD1 (6 bases). CDR1 is SGHRS, CDR2 YFSETQ, per germline. With 3 bases removed from V and 1 base from J, the gap between germline ends came to 7 bases. The CDR3 covers 14 residues. The variable domain in full, completed from reference TRBV5-1 and TRBJ2-2, reads KAGVTQTPRYLIKTRGQQVTLSCSPISGHRSVSWYQQTPGQGLQFLFEYFSETQRNKGNFPGRFSGRQFSNSRSEMNVSTLELGDSALYLCASSSGQNTGELFFGEGSRLTVL.

The chain employs TRBV2 and TRBJ1-2; D is ambiguous. The CDR3 runs 12 residues. Trimming took 7 bases from V and 4 from J, leaving 10 bases between them. From germline, CDR1 is SNHLY and CDR2 FYNNEI. CDR3 DNA sequence: TGTGCCAGCAACGAGCCTTTCTATGGCTACACCTTC. Protein: CASNEPFYGYTF. The complete variable domain, with remaining parts taken from reference TRBV2 and TRBJ1-2, reads EPEVTQTPSHQVTQMGQEVILRCVPISNHLYFYWYRQILGQKVEFLVSFYNNEISEKSEIFDDQFSVERPDGSNFTLKIRSTKLEDSAMYFCASNEPFYGYTFGSGTRLTVV.

This clone was detected only a few times. The chain recombines TRBV11-2 with TRBJ2-7, with 7 positions matching TRBD1. Losses at the gene ends were 5 bases for V and 2 bases for J; bases not matched to a gene: 3. Germline loops: CDR1 SGHAT, CDR2 FQNNGV. The CDR3 runs to 13 residues. CDR3 in amino acids: CASSLGQTYEQYF. The CDR3, as DNA: TGTGCCAGCAGCCTGGGACAGACCTACGAGCAGTACTTC.

The CDR3 region is CASSLDSGGFYNEQFF. The DNA of the CDR3 is TGTGCCAGCAGCTTGGATTCGGGGGGGTTTTACAATGAGCAGTTCTTC. The V gene is TRBV5-6, the J gene TRBJ2-1; 8 nucleotides align to TRBD2. Germline V gives CDR1 SGHDT, CDR2 YYEEEE. The CDR3 has 16 residues. J lost 4 bases, V lost 0 bases, and 6 bases had no gene match.

The chain has TRBV10-1 and TRBJ1-2; D not certain. Trimming took 11 bases from V and 4 from J, leaving 11 bases between them. The V gene's germline CDR1 is WNHNN and CDR2 SYGVQD (reference sequence). The length of the CDR3 is 11 residues. CDR3 amino acids: CAPPRLYGYTF. CDR3 in DNA: TGCGCCCCCCCCCGTCTCTATGGCTACACCTTC.

The chain carries TRBV29-1 and TRBJ2-4, with no clear D. V dropped 0 bases and J dropped 7 bases, with 4 bases sitting between them. The length of the CDR3 is 11 residues. Germline assignment: CDR1 SQVTM and CDR2 ANQGSEA. This chain's CDR3 is CSVEDRNIQYF. DNA for the CDR3: TGCAGCGTTGAAGATCGTAACATTCAGTACTTC. Looking up the rest from reference TRBV29-1 and TRBJ2-4 gives the full variable domain: SAVISQKPSRDICQRGTSLTIQCQVDSQVTMMFWYRQQPGQSLTLIATANQGSEATYESGFVIDKFPISRPNLTFSTLTVSNMSPEDSSIYLCSVEDRNIQYFGAGTRLSVL.

This chain uses TRBV27 with TRBJ1-2, with 7 nucleotides matching TRBD1. V lost 2 bases, J lost 8 bases, and 11 bases stayed unmatched. Looked up from germline, CDR1 is MNHEY and CDR2 is SMNVEV (reference sequence). The CDR3 runs to 15 residues. This chain's CDR3 is CASSLRQGSFHGYTF. CDR3 in DNA: TGTGCCAGCAGTTTAAGACAGGGTAGTTTTCACGGCTACACCTTC.

The V gene is TRBV6-5, the J gene TRBJ2-7; D gene uncertain. V lost 0 bases to trimming and J lost 3 bases, with 6 bases between them. Germline values: CDR1 MNHEY, CDR2 SVGAGI. The CDR3 is 13 residues long. CDR3 coding DNA: TGTGCCAGCAGTTACTCGATAGACTACGAGCAGTACTTC. Translation: CASSYSIDYEQYF.

This clone was seen just once. J is TRBJ1-2 and V is TRBV25-1; no clear D. In germline, CDR1 is MGHDK, CDR2 SYGVNS. V gave up 1 base and J gave up 8 bases, with 8 bases separating them. The CDR3 totals 12 residues. The chain's CDR3 is CASSESEYGYTF. The CDR3 DNA reads TGTGCCAGCAGTGAATCGGAGTACGGCTACACCTTC.

The chain joins TRBV7-9 to TRBJ1-4, with 9 bases lining up with TRBD1. Germline-derived CDR1 and CDR2 are SEHNR and FQNEAQ (reference sequence). This CDR3 is 13 amino acids long. After removal of 3 bases from V and 9 bases from J, the junction contained 2 bases not matched to a gene. CDR3 sequence (DNA): TGTGCCAGCAGCTTGGGACAGGGTCAAAAACTGTTTTTT. Amino acids: CASSLGQGQKLFF.

The J gene is TRBJ1-2, the V gene TRBV11-2, with TRBD1 as a possible D gene (5 bases). In germline, CDR1 is SGHAT, CDR2 FQNNGV. This CDR3 region has 15 residues. CDR3 bases: TGTGCTAAAGCTAGGGGCCAGAAATTGAACTATGGCTACACCTTC. Translated: CAKARGQKLNYGYTF. Using reference TRBV11-2 and TRBJ1-2 for the parts outside the CDR3, the full variable domain is EAGVAQSPRYKIIEKRQSVAFWCNPISGHATLYWYQQILGQGPKLLIQFQNNGVVDDSQLPKDRFSAERLKGVDSTLKIQPAKLEDSAVYLCAKARGQKLNYGYTFGSGTRLTVV.